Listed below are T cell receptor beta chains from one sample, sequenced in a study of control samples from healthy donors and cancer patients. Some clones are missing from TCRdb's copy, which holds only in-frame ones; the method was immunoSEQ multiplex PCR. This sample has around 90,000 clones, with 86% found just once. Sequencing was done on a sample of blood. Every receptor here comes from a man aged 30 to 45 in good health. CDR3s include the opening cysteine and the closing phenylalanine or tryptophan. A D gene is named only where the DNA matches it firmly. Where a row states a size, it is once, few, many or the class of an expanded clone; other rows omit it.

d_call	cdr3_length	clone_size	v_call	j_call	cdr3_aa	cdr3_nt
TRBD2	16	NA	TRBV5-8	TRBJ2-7	CASSLEAGALSYEQYF	TGTGCCAGCAGCTTGGAAGCGGGGGCTCTCTCCTACGAGCAGTACTTC
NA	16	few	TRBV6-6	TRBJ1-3	CASSYSSRRSGNTIYF	TGTGCCAGCAGTTACTCCTCCAGGCGATCTGGAAACACCATATATTTT
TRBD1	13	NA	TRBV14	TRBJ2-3	CASSPGQEHTQYF	TGTGCCAGCAGCCCAGGACAGGAGCATACGCAGTATTTT
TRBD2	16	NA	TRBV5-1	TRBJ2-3	CASSLGRGDFTDTQYF	TGCGCCAGCAGCTTGGGGCGGGGGGACTTCACAGATACGCAGTATTTT
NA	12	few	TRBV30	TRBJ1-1	CAWSVRNTEAFF	TGTGCCTGGAGTGTACGGAACACTGAAGCTTTCTTT
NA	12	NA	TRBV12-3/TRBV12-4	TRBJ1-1	CASSPRVAEAFF	TGTGCCAGCAGCCCCAGGGTAGCTGAAGCTTTCTTT
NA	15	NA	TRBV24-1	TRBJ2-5	CATSDPMAFQETQYF	TGTGCCACCAGTGACCCGATGGCCTTTCAAGAGACCCAGTACTTC
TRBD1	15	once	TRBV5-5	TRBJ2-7	CASSLEGASSYEQYF	TGTGCCAGCAGCTTGGAGGGGGCATCCTCCTACGAGCAGTACTTC
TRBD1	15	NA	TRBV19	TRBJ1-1	CASSRQGARGTEAFF	TGTGCCAGTAGTAGGCAGGGGGCGCGTGGCACTGAAGCTTTCTTT
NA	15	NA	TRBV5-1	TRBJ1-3	CASSLPRSPGNTIYF	TGCGCCAGCAGCTTGCCCCGATCTCCTGGAAACACCATATATTTT
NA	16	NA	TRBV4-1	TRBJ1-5	CASSQDDVLGSQPQHF	TGCGCCAGCAGCCAAGATGATGTCTTGGGGAGTCAGCCCCAGCATTTT
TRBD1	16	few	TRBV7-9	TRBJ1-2	CASSLGQPLFNYGYTF	TGTGCCAGCAGCTTGGGACAGCCCCTTTTTAACTATGGCTACACCTTC
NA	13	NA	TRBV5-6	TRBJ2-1	CASLRGEYNEQFF	TGTGCCAGCCTTAGGGGGGAATACAATGAGCAGTTCTTC
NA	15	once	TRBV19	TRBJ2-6	CASSIVTGGANVLTF	TGTGCCAGTAGTATAGTTACAGGTGGGGCCAACGTCCTGACTTTC
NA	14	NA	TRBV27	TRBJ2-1	CASSFTGAYNEQFF	TGTGCCAGCAGTTTTACAGGTGCCTACAATGAGCAGTTCTTC
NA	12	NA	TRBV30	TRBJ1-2	CAWSLGGYGYTF	TGTGCCTGGAGTCTGGGGGGGTATGGCTACACCTTC
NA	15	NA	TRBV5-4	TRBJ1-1	CASSLLRGGDTEAFF	TGTGCCAGCAGCTTACTTAGGGGAGGCGACACTGAAGCTTTCTTT
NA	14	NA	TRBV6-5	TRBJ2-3	CATQRSLAADTQYF	TGTGCCACCCAGCGGAGTCTAGCTGCAGATACGCAGTATTTT
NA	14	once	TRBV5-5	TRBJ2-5	CASSPGPLGETQYF	TGTGCCAGCAGCCCGGGACCTTTGGGAGAGACCCAGTACTTC
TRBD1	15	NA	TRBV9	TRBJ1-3	CASSVGTGSGNTIYF	TGTGCCAGCAGCGTAGGGACAGGGTCTGGAAACACCATATATTTT
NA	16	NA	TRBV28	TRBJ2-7	CASSPRTPTGPYEQYF	TGTGCCAGCAGCCCACGGACTCCGACAGGTCCCTACGAGCAGTACTTC
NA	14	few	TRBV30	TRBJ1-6	CAWSWEGHNSPLHF	TGTGCCTGGAGCTGGGAGGGCCATAATTCACCCCTCCACTTT
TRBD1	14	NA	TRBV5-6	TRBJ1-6	CASSLTGGNSPLHF	TGTGCCAGCAGCCTTACAGGGGGGAACTCACCCCTCCACTTT
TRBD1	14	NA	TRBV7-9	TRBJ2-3	CASSSSTGPDTQYF	TGTGCCAGCAGCTCTTCGACAGGGCCAGATACGCAGTATTTT
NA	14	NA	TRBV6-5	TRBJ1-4	CASSSPSGGEKLFF	TGTGCCAGCAGTTCCCCCTCGGGTGGTGAAAAACTGTTTTTT
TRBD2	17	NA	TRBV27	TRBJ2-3	CASSLRTGGGATDTQYF	TGTGCCAGCAGTTTACGAACTGGCGGGGGGGCTACAGATACGCAGTATTTT
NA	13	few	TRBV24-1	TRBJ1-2	CATSDLMGSGYTF	TGTGCCACCAGTGATTTAATGGGTAGTGGCTACACCTTC
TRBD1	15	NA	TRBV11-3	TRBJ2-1	CASSLGGQGAGEQFF	TGTGCCAGCAGCTTAGGAGGACAGGGGGCCGGGGAGCAGTTCTTC